Below, 7 T cell receptor beta chains from the same sample are listed, as sequenced in a study of spatial heterogeneity in lung cancer. TCRdb fed the 5' RACE reads into MiXCR, producing one record per CDR3 protein. The sample carries 4,000 or so distinct CDR3 sequences, 6.1% recorded once. The study, taken as a whole, reports: For expanded intratumoral alpha and beta TCRs, counts tracked tumor mutation counts.

No antigens are known for them. Time point meaning: sample taken at primary tumor resection. The source material was lung tumor tissue, sampled at surgery. These receptors were obtained from a male donor with early-stage non-small cell lung cancer.

CDR3 sequence reads: CASSVALDATQYF. CDR3 coding DNA: TGTGCCAGCAGCGTAGCTTTAGACGCTACGCAGTATTTT. V and J are TRBV9 and TRBJ2-3; no clear D. Per germline, CDR1 SGDLS and CDR2 YYNGEE. V lost 0 bases and J lost 8, with 10 bases in between. The CDR3 has 13 residues.

This clonotype was observed a handful of times. The CDR3 nucleotides are TGTGCCAGCAGCTTTTCCAAAAACATTCAGTACTTC. Its protein product is CASSFSKNIQYF. V gene TRBV7-9 combines with J gene TRBJ2-4, with D hard to call. The CDR3 is 12 amino acids. The V gene's germline CDR1 is SEHNR and CDR2 FQNEAQ (reference sequence). V gave up 3 bases and J gave up 2 bases, with 2 bases separating them.

The table lists this clonotype with many counts. This rearrangement joins TRBV20-1 to TRBJ2-7, with a tentative D call TRBD1 (6 bases). The germline V gene encodes CDR1 DFQATT and CDR2 SNEGSKA (reference sequence). The CDR3 is 13 residues long. Trimming cost V 2 bases and J 7 bases, with 15 bases left between them. The CDR3 DNA reads TGCAGTGCTAGATCATCCGGGACACCAGAGCAGTACTTC. It encodes CSARSSGTPEQYF.

This clonotype counts as hyperexpanded. The V and J genes are TRBV12-5 and TRBJ2-1; D might be TRBD2 (6 bases). The CDR3 consists of 14 residues. The germline V and J ends were trimmed by 5 bases and 8 bases, with 16 bases remaining between them. Germline V lookup: CDR1 LGHNT, CDR2 FRNRAP. CDR3 sequence (DNA): TGTGCTAGTGGTCCGCCGGGACTCCCCCATGAGCAGTTCTTC. Translation: CASGPPGLPHEQFF. The full variable domain, in which reference TRBV12-5 and TRBJ2-1 provide the parts outside the CDR3, is DARVTQTPRHKVTEMGQEVTMRCQPILGHNTVFWYRQTMMQGLELLAYFRNRAPLDDSGMPKDRFSAEMPDATLATLKIQPSEPRDSAVYFCASGPPGLPHEQFFGPGTRLTVL.

Worth noting for this clonotype: A much larger clone differs from this one at a single base, so this may be a read error. The genes are TRBV30 and TRBJ2-7; D may match TRBD1 or TRBD2 (5 bases each). V lost 0 bases and J lost 2, with 14 bases in between. This CDR3 is 15 amino acids long. CDR1 and CDR2 (germline): GTSNPN, SVGIG (reference sequence). The chain's CDR3 is CAWSVLRDETYEQYF. CDR3 DNA: TGTGCCTGGAGTGTACTTAGGGACGAAACCTACGAGCAGTACTTC.

This clonotype appeared once. The chain is built from TRBV7-6 and TRBJ1-4; 7 positions match TRBD1. The CDR3 has 13 residues. Trimming at V came to 5 bases and at J to 4 bases, leaving 1 base not matched to a gene. Germline V lookup: CDR1 SGHVS, CDR2 FNYEAQ. The CDR3 region is CASSGDSNEKLFF. The CDR3 nucleotides are TGTGCCAGCAGCGGGGACAGTAATGAAAAACTGTTTTTT.

The sample holds many counts of this clonotype. V is TRBV9 and J is TRBJ1-1; D may be TRBD1 (6 bases). V was shortened by 2 bases and J by 5 bases, with 13 bases between the two germline ends. CDR1 is SGDLS and CDR2 is YYNGEE in the germline V gene. The CDR3 length is 14 residues. CDR3 in DNA: TGTGCCAGCAGCGTGGGGGCAGGGTGGACTGAAGCTTTCTTT. Its translation: CASSVGAGWTEAFF.